Below, 28 T cell receptor beta chains from the same sample are listed, as sequenced in a study of response to subunit inactivated influenza vaccine (dated by TCRdb to the late 2010s). The library came from RT-PCR. The data were produced on an Illumina HiSeq 2500. TCRdb reprocessing: public reads trimmed at Q25 with fastp, clones called with MiXCR, in-frame beta chains kept. Merged by CDR3 protein, the rows form single entries marked with the most common genes and DNA. The table for this sample lists 430,000 or so distinct CDR3 sequences; roughly 9.7% of them were counted only once. Less than 15% of the sample lies in the top ten. The sample's time point label is to be understood as: 45 days after influenza vaccine administration. Sequencing was performed on PBMCs from blood, taken roughly 45 days after vaccination. Receptors originate from a man aged 50 to 59 who received an inactivated influenza vaccine. Donor details come from another sample of the same person, matched by shared clones.

This clonotype appeared many times. The chain is built from TRBV10-3 and TRBJ2-3; 7 nucleotides match TRBD1. Germline CDR1 reads ENHRY; CDR2 reads SYGVKD. The CDR3 runs 18 residues. J lost 0 bases, V lost 3 bases, and 12 bases had no gene match. The DNA for the CDR3 is TGTGCCATCAGTGATGTAGTTTATGGGACAGTGAGCACAGATACGCAGTATTTT. Its translation is CAISDVVYGTVSTDTQYF.

In its sample, this clonotype was seen many times. This chain joins TRBV5-1 and TRBJ2-7; the D is unclear. CDR3 length equals 15 residues. Germline V lookup: CDR1 SGHRS, CDR2 YFSETQ. Between the trimmed V and J ends, which lost 0 bases and 0 bases, there was a span of 10 bases. CDR3 bases: TGCGCCAGCAGCTTGGGAACCTTGGTCTCCTACGAGCAGTACTTC. The encoded protein is CASSLGTLVSYEQYF.

The chain has TRBV28 and TRBJ2-1; 8 nucleotides agree with TRBD1. J lost 5 bases, V lost 3 bases, and 6 bases had no gene match. The CDR3 extends over 15 amino acids. The germline gives CDR1 MDHEN, CDR2 SYDVKM. The CDR3 DNA reads as TGTGCCAGCAGTTTTTGGACAGGGATGGACAATGAGCAGTTCTTC. Encoded protein: CASSFWTGMDNEQFF.

This chain connects TRBV5-6 to TRBJ1-5; 7 bases fit TRBD1. The ends lost 1 base at V and 3 bases at J; junction bases unmatched: 4. The CDR3 consists of 15 residues. Per the germline V gene, CDR1 is SGHDT and CDR2 is YYEEEE. CDR3 sequence (DNA): TGTGCCAGCAGCTTGTGGGACAGAAACAATCAGCCCCAGCATTTT. Translation: CASSLWDRNNQPQHF.

In this sample, this clonotype turned up a few times. J is TRBJ2-7 and V is TRBV29-1; possible D gene TRBD1, 6 bases. This CDR3 contains 14 residues. V was trimmed by 1 base and J by 3 bases, leaving 13 bases between them. Germline V gene sequence: CDR1 SQVTM, CDR2 ANQGSEA. The CDR3 nucleotides are TGCAGCGTTGAAGCCAAGGGCAGGGGCTACGAGCAGTACTTC. Translated, it gives CSVEAKGRGYEQYF.

The table lists this clonotype with a few counts. J is TRBJ2-1 and V is TRBV3-1; 13 bases are shared with TRBD2. Trimming took 4 bases from V and 4 from J; bases not matched to a gene: 7. The CDR3 totals 17 residues. Germline lookup yields CDR1 LGHDT and CDR2 YNNKEL (reference sequence). Here the CDR3 reads CASSPGLAGVGYNEQFF. In DNA, the CDR3 is TGTGCCAGCAGCCCCGGACTAGCGGGAGTTGGGTACAATGAGCAGTTCTTC.

This clonotype has a handful of counts. The V gene is TRBV10-3, the J gene TRBJ2-7; 11 bases are shared with TRBD1. CDR3 length: 16 amino acids. After removal of 0 bases from V and 4 bases from J, the junction contained 5 bases not matched to a gene. CDR1 and CDR2 from the germline V gene are ENHRY and SYGVKD. In nucleotides, the CDR3 is TGTGCCATCAGTGAGTCCGGACAGGGGGCTTTTTACGAGCAGTACTTC. It encodes CAISESGQGAFYEQYF.

This clonotype showed up many times. J is TRBJ2-7 and V is TRBV20-1; 7 bases line up with TRBD2. The CDR3 extends over 15 amino acids. The ends lost 4 bases at V and 3 bases at J; junction bases unmatched: 12. Germline assignment: CDR1 DFQATT and CDR2 SNEGSKA (reference sequence). CDR3 residues: CSATSGTTAFYEQYF. The CDR3 DNA reads TGCAGTGCTACGTCCGGGACTACAGCCTTCTACGAGCAGTACTTC.

This clonotype was observed a handful of times. The chain combines TRBV10-3 with TRBJ1-1; no clear D gene. The V and J ends lost 1 base and 5 bases respectively, with 8 bases between them. This CDR3 is built from 13 residues. Germline V CDR1 and CDR2: ENHRY, SYGVKD. CDR3 DNA: TGTGCCATCAGTGAGTTGGGGAAAACTGAAGCTTTCTTT. As protein: CAISELGKTEAFF.

This clonotype has more than one count but fewer than ten. This sequence joins TRBV11-2 and TRBJ2-7; TRBD1 matches 7 bases. Germline assignment: CDR1 SGHAT and CDR2 FQNNGV. This CDR3 contains 15 residues. Trimming at V came to 4 bases and at J to 0 bases, leaving 6 bases not matched to a gene. The CDR3 DNA follows: TGTGCCAGCAGCTCCTTGACAGGGAGCTCCTACGAGCAGTACTTC. Residues: CASSSLTGSSYEQYF.

The CDR3 protein is CSAAGTLNTEAFF. CDR3 nucleotides: TGCAGTGCTGCCGGGACGTTGAACACTGAAGCTTTCTTT. The V gene is TRBV20-1, the J gene TRBJ1-1; D is perhaps TRBD1 (5 bases). Trimming shortened V by 5 bases and J by 0 bases, and 10 bases separated the two germline ends. From germline, CDR1 is DFQATT and CDR2 SNEGSKA (reference sequence). The CDR3 length is 13 residues.

The chain carries TRBV11-2 and TRBJ2-5; no clear D gene. The germline V gene encodes CDR1 SGHAT and CDR2 FQNNGV. The CDR3 is made up of 14 amino acids. Trimming cost V 0 bases and J 0 bases, with 5 bases left between them. The chain's CDR3 is CASSLELYQETQYF. CDR3 DNA: TGTGCCAGCAGCTTAGAACTATACCAAGAGACCCAGTACTTC.

This clonotype came up a few times. This chain joins TRBV20-1 and TRBJ2-1; TRBD2 matches at 7 bases. CDR1 and CDR2 from the germline V gene are DFQATT and SNEGSKA (reference sequence). CDR3 length: 15 residues. V was pared by 3 bases and J by 2 bases, with 7 bases of the junction left unmatched. Here the CDR3 reads CSASGGTGPYNEQFF. CDR3 DNA: TGCAGTGCTAGCGGGGGGACGGGACCCTACAATGAGCAGTTCTTC.

This clonotype was recorded only once. This chain joins TRBV30 and TRBJ2-7, with 9 positions matching TRBD2. The CDR3 runs to 13 residues. Looked up from germline, CDR1 is GTSNPN and CDR2 is SVGIG (reference sequence). After removal of 3 bases from V and 3 bases from J, the junction contained 3 bases not matched to a gene. The CDR3 protein is CAWRTAGGYEQYF. CDR3 nucleotide sequence: TGTGCCTGGAGAACAGCGGGGGGCTACGAGCAGTACTTC.

This clonotype was observed many times. The J gene is TRBJ2-3, the V gene TRBV4-1, with no clear D. This CDR3 has 13 amino acids. The V gene lost 0 bases and the J gene lost 7 bases, with 8 bases spanning the gap. Germline V gene data show CDR1 as MGHRA and CDR2 as YSYEKL. The CDR3 region is CASSQDVPYTQYF. CDR3 nucleotides: TGCGCCAGCAGCCAAGATGTCCCGTATACGCAGTATTTT.

This clonotype was counted between two and nine times. The CDR3 spells CSARLDRGFSVDQPQHF. The CDR3 DNA is TGCAGTGCTAGGCTGGACAGGGGGTTCAGCGTCGATCAGCCCCAGCATTTT. This chain joins TRBV20-1 and TRBJ1-5, with 10 bases that match TRBD1. After removal of 3 bases from V and 5 bases from J, the junction contained 13 bases not matched to a gene. This CDR3 comprises 17 residues. The V gene's germline CDR1 is DFQATT and CDR2 SNEGSKA (reference sequence).

The rearrangement joins TRBV28 to TRBJ2-1; 9 bases are shared with TRBD2. V was clipped by 6 bases and J by 10 bases; unmatched bases: 16. The V gene's germline CDR1 is MDHEN and CDR2 SYDVKM. The length of the CDR3 is 16 residues. CDR3 loop: CASSPAASGNWEEQFF. The CDR3 bases are TGTGCCAGCAGCCCGGCGGCTAGCGGGAATTGGGAAGAGCAGTTCTTC.

This clonotype appeared a few times. The chain combines TRBV28 with TRBJ2-7; D is possibly TRBD2 (8 bases). V was shortened by 6 bases and J by 4 bases, with 22 bases between the two germline ends. The CDR3 covers 16 residues. Germline lookup yields CDR1 MDHEN and CDR2 SYDVKM. CDR3 bases: TGTGCCAGCAGCACAGGGGAGGCAAGCGGGAGATACGAGCAGTACTTC. Residues: CASSTGEASGRYEQYF.

The chain uses TRBV7-9 and TRBJ2-7; unclear D gene. Germline CDR1 is SEHNR and CDR2 is FQNEAQ (reference sequence). V was shortened by 4 bases and J by 2 bases, with 12 bases between the two germline ends. The CDR3 spans 14 residues. The CDR3 coding sequence is TGTGCCAGCAGCTCCGCCAGGCGAACCTACGAGCAGTACTTC. This gives the protein CASSSARRTYEQYF.

The V gene is TRBV6-1, the J gene TRBJ2-7; no firm D call. Germline V lookup: CDR1 MNHNS, CDR2 SASEGT. The CDR3 consists of 13 residues. Trimming shortened V by 5 bases and J by 4 bases, and 12 bases separated the two germline ends. The CDR3 DNA is TGTGCCAGCAGTCCCATCAGGTGGTACGAGCAGTACTTC. This codes for CASSPIRWYEQYF.

This clonotype came up a few times. CDR3 protein: CSAAESDTQYF. In DNA, the CDR3 is TGCAGTGCTGCAGAGTCAGATACGCAGTATTTT. V and J are TRBV20-1 and TRBJ2-3; D gene ambiguous. The length of the CDR3 is 11 residues. Per the germline V gene, CDR1 is DFQATT and CDR2 is SNEGSKA (reference sequence). V shed 5 bases and J shed 4 bases, with 7 bases lying between them.

The sample holds many counts of this clonotype. The rearrangement links TRBV12-3 or TRBV12-4 to TRBJ1-2, with D unclear. The V gene lost 9 bases and the J gene lost 0 bases, with 14 bases spanning the gap. This CDR3 has 14 residues. CDR3 DNA sequence: TGTGCCAGTGCCCCGGTCGGAGCTAACTATGGCTACACCTTC. Its translation is CASAPVGANYGYTF.

In its sample, this clonotype was seen many times. Here the CDR3 reads CASRNSLQTDTQYF. The CDR3 DNA reads TGTGCCAGCAGAAACAGTCTTCAAACAGATACGCAGTATTTT. This rearrangement joins TRBV12-3 or TRBV12-4 to TRBJ2-3; D is unresolved. The CDR3 has 14 amino acids. V lost 6 bases and J lost 3, with 13 bases in between.

This clonotype was observed at least ten times. V is TRBV20-1 and J is TRBJ1-1; a weak D match, TRBD1 (5 bases). Germline values: CDR1 DFQATT, CDR2 SNEGSKA (reference sequence). The CDR3 loop spans 13 amino acids. The V end lost 0 bases, the J end lost 8 bases, and 13 bases lay between the germline ends. This CDR3 reads CSARDHMQGEAFF. As DNA, the CDR3 is TGCAGTGCTAGAGATCATATGCAGGGCGAAGCTTTCTTT.

In regard to this clonotype: A clone one base away is much larger, so this may be a read error. This rearrangement joins TRBV20-1 to TRBJ2-1; D might be TRBD2 (6 bases). Germline assignment: CDR1 DFQATT and CDR2 SNEGSKA (reference sequence). V lost 2 bases and J lost 0, with 17 bases in between. The CDR3 covers 17 residues. The CDR3 here is CSARSAPSEYSYNEQFF. The DNA of the CDR3 is TGCAGTGCTAGATCCGCTCCTAGCGAATACTCCTACAATGAGCAGTTCTTC.

This clonotype was found a few times. CDR3 coding DNA: TGTGCCAGCAATAACGACCCTTCACCCCTCCACTTT. Translation: CASNNDPSPLHF. The genes are TRBV28 and TRBJ1-6, with D unclear. This CDR3 region has 12 residues. The V and J ends lost 7 bases and 9 bases respectively, with 10 bases between them. Per the germline V gene, CDR1 is MDHEN and CDR2 is SYDVKM. Looking up the rest from reference TRBV28 and TRBJ1-6 gives the full variable domain: DVKVTQSSRYLVKRTGEKVFLECVQDMDHENMFWYRQDPGLGLRLIYFSYDVKMKEKGDIPEGYSVSREKKERFSLILESASTNQTSMYLCASNNDPSPLHFGNGTRLTVT.

There are a few counts of this clonotype. The chain couples TRBV20-1 to TRBJ1-6, with D possibly TRBD1 on 6 matching bases. V lost 0 bases and J lost 8, with 26 bases in between. Germline V lookup: CDR1 DFQATT, CDR2 SNEGSKA (reference sequence). This CDR3 has 19 residues. The CDR3 sequence: CSARDRKVGGWYSDSPLHF. The CDR3 DNA is TGCAGTGCTAGAGATCGGAAGGTTGGGGGCTGGTATTCCGATTCACCCCTCCACTTT.

This chain connects TRBV7-9 to TRBJ2-2, with 9 bases lining up with TRBD1. With 4 bases clipped from V and 5 bases from J, the junction kept 11 bases outside the gene matches. The CDR3 totals 17 residues. Germline V gene data show CDR1 as SEHNR and CDR2 as FQNEAQ (reference sequence). The CDR3 loop is CASSSAPGQGGTGELFF. CDR3 sequence (DNA): TGTGCCAGCAGCTCAGCTCCGGGACAGGGCGGAACCGGGGAGCTGTTTTTT.